The clone carrying this TCR beta chain has a count of ten or more. The antigen is unknown. From 400 to 450 ng of RNA, a library with molecular barcoded alpha/delta and beta/gamma adaptors was made. TCRdb reanalysed the reads using MiXCR and keeps one entry per CDR3 protein. Of about 86,000 distinct CDR3 sequences listed, about 12% are singletons. The CDR3 runs to 17 residues. CDR1 SGHVS and CDR2 FQNEAQ come from the germline V gene. V was pared by 4 bases and J by 6 bases, with 22 bases between. This sample was included in a study of read filtering for tumor transcriptome and immune sequencing. The overall study: R-ISS stage counts were fewer than ten for I, roughly 16 for II, roughly seven for III. Per sample, TCR-region reads ranged about 4.05 to 11 million by IR-seq, about 80 to 1,400 by RNA-seq.

Overall study results and limits: Without single-read clonotypes, shared clonotype proportions correlated more between IR-seq and RNA-seq.

This chain links TRBV7-8 with TRBJ2-1; D is possibly TRBD2 (5 bases). This clonotype originated in a donor aged 40 or older with multiple myeloma. The sample taken for sequencing was a population of CD138-negative cells sorted from bone marrow. The CDR3 DNA is TGTGCCAGCAGCTCCATGATAGGTGCGGGCTCATCCAATGAGCAGTTCTTC. Translation: CASSSMIGAGSSNEQFF.